This is a list of T cell receptor beta chains from one sample in a study of blood T cell repertoires in COVID-19. Produced via immunoSEQ multiplex PCR; TCRdb's table is partial and in-frame only. The table shows approximately 220,000 clones, with roughly 85% occurring only once. Material for sequencing was PBMCs or T cells enriched from blood (not recorded which). The origin of the receptors is a middle-aged man who had recovered from COVID-19. Each CDR3 is given with its conserved first and last residue. A D gene is named only where the DNA matches it firmly. Clone sizes are given selectively: once, few, many, or a class where the clone is expanded.

j_gene | abundance | d_gene | v_gene | CDR3aa | CDR3nt
TRBJ2-7 | - | TRBD2 | TRBV28 | CASSTGTSGHEQYF | TGTGCCAGCAGTACCGGGACTAGCGGACACGAGCAGTACTTC
TRBJ1-1 | - | - | TRBV3-1/TRBV3-2 | CASSQGPIEQAFF | TGTGCCAGCAGTCAGGGGCCGATAGAACAGGCTTTCTTT
TRBJ2-7 | few | - | TRBV28 | CASSLAGYEQYF | TGTGCCAGCAGTTTAGCCGGCTACGAGCAGTACTTC
TRBJ2-1 | - | TRBD2 | TRBV5-1 | CASSSGAGGSYNEQFF | TGCGCCAGCAGCTCGGGAGCGGGAGGCTCCTACAATGAGCAGTTCTTC
TRBJ1-2 | - | TRBD1 | TRBV11-2 | CASSLFVRDRDNYGYTF | TGTGCCAGCAGCTTATTTGTGCGGGACAGGGACAACTATGGCTACACCTTC
TRBJ2-7 | - | TRBD2 | TRBV6-6 | CASSRVGAGEYYEQYF | TGTGCCAGCAGTAGGGTTGGGGCGGGGGAGTACTACGAGCAGTACTTC
TRBJ2-7 | few | - | TRBV12-3/TRBV12-4 | CASSFFGAYEQYF | TGTGCCAGCAGTTTCTTCGGAGCCTACGAGCAGTACTTC
TRBJ1-1 | few | - | TRBV10-1 | CASSKHMNTEAFF | TGCGCCAGCAGTAAACATATGAACACTGAAGCTTTCTTT
TRBJ2-7 | - | TRBD1 | TRBV7-9 | CASSSEDRDYEQYF | TGTGCCAGCAGTTCGGAAGACAGGGACTACGAGCAGTACTTC
TRBJ1-1 | - | - | TRBV9 | CASSTSGATWENTEAFF | TGTGCCAGCAGCACATCAGGGGCAACCTGGGAAAACACTGAAGCTTTCTTT